The 21 T cell receptor beta chains below come from one sample, sequenced in a study of T cells after yellow fever vaccination (dated by TCRdb to the late 2010s). Explained via the paper, the treatment or condition label denotes: live attenuated yellow fever vaccine strain. The library was built by means of 5' RACE. Data came from an Illumina HiSeq 2500. The raw public reads went through TCRdb reprocessing: fastp at Q25, MiXCR clone calling, in-frame beta chains kept. Every CDR3 protein is listed once, alongside the most common genes and DNA of its rows. The sample has 200,000 to 300,000 distinct CDR3 sequences on record, 10% to 15% of them singletons. The top ten clones comprise about 0.54% of the sample. The source was CD4+ T cells sorted from PBMCs, collected 45 days after the yellow fever booster vaccination. Receptor source: a man aged 25-40 years who received the YFV17D yellow fever vaccine.

This clonotype has more than one count but fewer than ten. The chain is built from TRBV6-2 or TRBV6-3 and TRBJ2-5; possibly TRBD2 for D (6 bases). This CDR3 contains 11 residues. Germline V lookup: CDR1 MNHEY, CDR2 SVGEGT. The V end was cut by 11 bases, the J end by 7 bases, with 14 bases between. CDR3 residues: CASGGARTQYF. The CDR3 DNA sequence: TGTGCCTCCGGAGGGGCGAGGACCCAGTACTTC.

J is TRBJ2-7 and V is TRBV10-3; D might be TRBD2 (6 bases). Trimming pared 3 bases from V and 7 bases from J, leaving 25 bases between. The CDR3 is 17 residues long. From germline, CDR1 is ENHRY and CDR2 SYGVKD. CDR3 loop: CAISDLGAGGSGGEQYF. In DNA form, the CDR3 reads TGTGCCATCAGTGACCTCGGAGCGGGCGGCTCTGGGGGGGAGCAGTACTTC.

This clonotype was seen a few times. V and J are TRBV20-1 and TRBJ2-3, with 11 bases fitting TRBD2. The trim removed 4 bases at V and 6 bases at J, leaving 12 bases unmatched. This CDR3 region has 16 residues. Germline V gene sequence: CDR1 DFQATT, CDR2 SNEGSKA (reference sequence). CDR3 amino acids: CSAKGTSGNLRDTQYF. The CDR3 DNA reads as TGCAGTGCTAAAGGGACTAGCGGTAACCTTCGCGATACGCAGTATTTT.

The chain uses TRBV5-6 and TRBJ2-7; the D is unclear. The CDR3 loop spans 15 amino acids. The germline CDR1 and CDR2 sequences are SGHDT and YYEEEE. The V and J ends lost 2 bases and 5 bases respectively, with 17 bases between them. The CDR3 DNA reads as TGTGCCAGCAGCTTACTACGCACCTCTAAAAACGAGCAGTACTTC. It is translated as CASSLLRTSKNEQYF.

This sequence joins TRBV29-1 and TRBJ2-5, with 7 bases lining up with TRBD1. V trimming: 6 bases; J trimming: 5 bases; junction bases outside the gene matches: 6. In germline, CDR1 is SQVTM, CDR2 ANQGSEA. The length of the CDR3 is 12 residues. CDR3 DNA sequence: TGCAGCGTAGTGACAGGGTCGGAGACCCAGTACTTC. Protein sequence: CSVVTGSETQYF.

The chain couples TRBV3-1 to TRBJ2-3; 10 bases agree with TRBD2. The ends lost 4 bases at V and 1 base at J; junction bases unmatched: 11. Germline CDR1 is LGHDT and CDR2 is YNNKEL (reference sequence). This CDR3 is 18 amino acids long. CDR3 nucleotide sequence: TGTGCCAGCAGCCCCAATACCATTCTAGCGGGAGGCACAGATACGCAGTATTTT. Protein product: CASSPNTILAGGTDTQYF.

The chain carries TRBV6-2 or TRBV6-3 and TRBJ2-1; D is unclear. This CDR3 has 17 residues. CDR1 and CDR2 from the germline V gene are MNHEY and SVGEGT. Between the trimmed V and J ends, which lost 2 bases and 8 bases, there was a span of 22 bases. The CDR3 DNA follows: TGTGCCAGCAGTTACGTCTCCGGGCCTACCGTTTTTCATGAGCAGTTCTTC. Protein: CASSYVSGPTVFHEQFF.

The V call is TRBV8-2, the J call TRBJ2-7; the table's D gene call, TRBD2, was not cross checked with the DNA. TRBV8-2 represents a pseudogene. This CDR3 contains 13 residues. The CDR3 DNA follows: TGTGCCATGGGCCGAGGACTCCCCTACGAGCAGTACTTC. It codes for CAMGRGLPYEQYF.

This chain joins TRBV5-6 and TRBJ2-1; D is unclear. Per germline, CDR1 SGHDT and CDR2 YYEEEE. The germline V and J ends were trimmed by 4 bases and 3 bases, with 11 bases remaining between them. CDR3 size: 14 residues. The CDR3 nucleotides read TGTGCCAGCAGCCCCGGGCTCTTCTACAATGAGCAGTTCTTC. As protein: CASSPGLFYNEQFF.

This chain links TRBV7-9 with TRBJ2-3; TRBD2 matches at 9 bases. The ends lost 5 bases at V and 1 base at J; junction bases unmatched: 7. The germline CDR1 and CDR2 sequences are SEHNR and FQNEAQ (reference sequence). The CDR3 has 16 residues. CDR3 protein: CASSPGTSSGTDTQYF. The CDR3 coding sequence is TGTGCCAGCAGCCCTGGGACTAGCTCTGGCACAGATACGCAGTATTTT.

The rearrangement uses TRBV9 and TRBJ1-1; TRBD1 is a possible D gene (6 bases). Trimming shortened V by 4 bases and J by 3 bases, and 13 bases separated the two germline ends. CDR1 is SGDLS and CDR2 is YYNGEE in the germline V gene. The CDR3 covers 14 residues. CDR3 sequence: CASSSNRVDTEAFF. The CDR3 DNA sequence: TGTGCCAGCAGCTCGAACAGGGTAGACACTGAAGCTTTCTTT.

The chain combines TRBV20-1 with TRBJ1-6; possible D gene TRBD1, 5 bases. Germline V gives CDR1 DFQATT, CDR2 SNEGSKA (reference sequence). The CDR3 has 13 amino acids. Deletions cut 6 bases from V and 7 bases from J, with 13 bases between. The CDR3 spells CSARAGTNSPLHF. In DNA, the CDR3 is TGCAGTGCCCGGGCGGGGACCAATTCACCCCTCCACTTT.

The sample holds a few counts of this clonotype. The chain recombines TRBV5-1 with TRBJ1-5, with 8 bases identical to TRBD1. Per the germline V gene, CDR1 is SGHRS and CDR2 is YFSETQ. The V gene end was trimmed by 7 bases and the J gene end by 4 bases; junction bases not matched to a gene: 10. The CDR3 has 15 amino acids. The CDR3 loop reads CASLASGTGNQPQHF. The CDR3, as DNA: TGCGCCAGCTTAGCGTCCGGGACAGGAAATCAGCCCCAGCATTTT.

This clonotype was seen a handful of times. The chain employs TRBV27 and TRBJ2-3; 7 nucleotides align to TRBD2. This CDR3 is 16 amino acids long. Trimming took 3 bases from V and 8 from J; bases not matched to a gene: 14. Germline V lookup: CDR1 MNHEY, CDR2 SMNVEV (reference sequence). CDR3 amino acids: CASSFGDYSYEGTQYF. In nucleotides, the CDR3 is TGTGCCAGCAGTTTCGGGGACTATTCCTACGAGGGTACGCAGTATTTT.

This clonotype showed up just a few times. The gene calls are TRBV5-1 and TRBJ2-7; 9 bases match TRBD1. J lost 6 bases, V lost 0 bases, and 7 bases had no gene match. Germline V gene sequence: CDR1 SGHRS, CDR2 YFSETQ. The CDR3 sequence is 15 residues long. The CDR3 loop reads CASSLVGTGRVEQYF. DNA for the CDR3: TGCGCCAGCAGCTTGGTTGGGACAGGGAGAGTCGAGCAGTACTTC.

This chain joins TRBV15 and TRBJ1-4; no clear D gene. This CDR3 contains 15 residues. CDR1 and CDR2 from the germline V gene are LNHNV and YYDKDF (reference sequence). Between the trimmed V and J ends, which lost 3 bases and 0 bases, there was a span of 8 bases. DNA of the CDR3: TGTGCCACCAGCAGGGAGATTACAACTAATGAAAAACTGTTTTTT. Protein product: CATSREITTNEKLFF.

This rearrangement joins TRBV7-9 to TRBJ2-1; tentative D call: TRBD2 (6 bases). V was trimmed by 1 base and J by 6 bases, leaving 13 bases between them. Per germline, CDR1 SEHNR and CDR2 FQNEAQ (reference sequence). This CDR3 is built from 15 residues. The CDR3 region has the DNA TGTGCCAGCAGCTTAGGGGCGGGACTCTTCAATGAGCAGTTCTTC. It specifies CASSLGAGLFNEQFF.

This clonotype has just a few counts. The rearrangement uses TRBV12-3 or TRBV12-4 and TRBJ2-3; D is ambiguous. Trimming pared 5 bases from V and 3 bases from J, leaving 12 bases between. The CDR3 has 14 amino acids. The CDR3 DNA follows: TGTGCCAGCAGTCGGTTCGAGGCAACAGATACGCAGTATTTT. Translated: CASSRFEATDTQYF.

The chain combines TRBV5-1 with TRBJ2-3; TRBD2 agrees at 13 bases. The CDR3 covers 16 residues. V lost 4 bases, J lost 4 bases, and 6 bases stayed unmatched. CDR1 is SGHRS, CDR2 YFSETQ, per germline. As DNA, the CDR3 is TGCGCCAGCAGCCCTACTAGCGGGAGGGGACCAGATACGCAGTATTTT. It encodes CASSPTSGRGPDTQYF.

Only a few counts were recorded for this clonotype. The chain uses TRBV24-1 and TRBJ2-7; D may be TRBD1 (6 bases). CDR1 and CDR2 (germline): KGHDR, SFDVKD. CDR3 length: 15 amino acids. V shed 3 bases and J shed 6 bases, with 17 bases lying between them. CDR3 amino acids: CATSDERDTYCEQYF. The CDR3 bases are TGTGCCACCAGTGATGAACGGGACACCTATTGCGAGCAGTACTTC.

This clonotype was picked up a small number of times. The genes are TRBV20-1 and TRBJ2-3; 11 nucleotides agree with TRBD2. This CDR3 region has 15 residues. CDR1 DFQATT and CDR2 SNEGSKA come from the germline V gene (reference sequence). The trim removed 3 bases at V and 0 bases at J, leaving 2 bases unmatched. In DNA form, the CDR3 reads TGCAGTGCTAGTCGGACTAGCGGGAGCACAGATACGCAGTATTTT. Residues: CSASRTSGSTDTQYF.